The next 16 T cell receptor beta chains were all read from a single sample in a study of T cell responses to AZD1222 COVID-19 vaccine. Libraries were prepared by immunoSEQ multiplex PCR; TCRdb keeps only in-frame clonotypes and omits some of them. The sample contains around 130,000 clones, approximately 85% of which appear only once. Sequenced material: peripheral blood, taken on day 0 of MenACWY control vaccination. Receptors were obtained from an adult in good health.

The rearrangement joins TRBV7-9 to TRBJ2-7, with D perhaps matching TRBD2 (5 bases). The V gene's germline CDR1 is SEHNR and CDR2 FQNEAQ (reference sequence). This CDR3 has 18 residues. Trimming removed 6 bases at V and 4 bases at J, with 28 bases between. CDR3 coding DNA: TGTGCCAGCAGTCTTAGGACCCCGGGCACGGACGGGGAATACGAGCAGTACTTC. This gives the protein CASSLRTPGTDGEYEQYF.

The chain recombines TRBV5-1 with TRBJ2-2; a weak D match, TRBD2 (6 bases). V lost 0 bases, J lost 3 bases, and 9 bases lay in between. Per the germline V gene, CDR1 is SGHRS and CDR2 is YFSETQ. The CDR3 totals 15 residues. Here the CDR3 reads CASSLDGRDTGELFF. CDR3 nucleotides: TGCGCCAGCAGCTTGGACGGGAGAGACACCGGGGAGCTGTTTTTT.

This sequence joins TRBV19 and TRBJ2-3; D is possibly TRBD2 (5 bases). CDR1 is LNHDA, CDR2 SQIVND, per germline (reference sequence). The CDR3 is 15 residues long. V lost 6 bases and J 0 bases, leaving 13 bases between the germline ends. In DNA form, the CDR3 reads TGTGCCAGTAGCCCGAGGGTGGTAAGCACAGATACGCAGTATTTT. Translated, it gives CASSPRVVSTDTQYF.

The chain is built from TRBV7-2 and TRBJ2-7, with D unresolved. CDR3 size: 13 residues. The ends were cut back, 3 bases at V and 3 bases at J, with 9 bases in the middle. CDR1 is SGHTA and CDR2 is FQGNSA in the germline V gene. CDR3 amino acids: CASSLRQFYEQYF. CDR3 DNA sequence: TGTGCCAGCAGCTTGCGGCAGTTCTACGAGCAGTACTTC.

J is TRBJ2-7 and V is TRBV6-5, with 7 bases matching TRBD1. Germline V gives CDR1 MNHEY, CDR2 SVGAGI. V shed 0 bases and J 6 bases; nucleotides not matched to a gene: 8. The CDR3 loop spans 15 amino acids. CDR3 sequence reads: CASSYSRQGSAEQYF. DNA for the CDR3: TGTGCCAGCAGTTACTCCCGACAGGGCTCGGCCGAGCAGTACTTC.

This chain links TRBV7-2 with TRBJ2-7; 10 bases line up with TRBD1. The CDR3 has 17 residues. V lost 3 bases and J lost 3; bases outside the gene matches: 11. Germline-derived CDR1 and CDR2 are SGHTA and FQGNSA. The CDR3 sequence is CASSLRTYRDRGYEQYF. The CDR3 coding sequence is TGTGCCAGCAGCTTGCGCACGTACCGGGACAGGGGCTACGAGCAGTACTTC. Based on the CDR3 plus reference TRBV7-2 and TRBJ2-7, the full variable domain is GAGVSQSPSNKVTEKGKDVELRCDPISGHTALYWYRQSLGQGLEFLIYFQGNSAPDKSGLPSDRFSAERTGGSVSTLTIQRTQQEDSAVYLCASSLRTYRDRGYEQYFGPGTRLTVT.

The V and J genes are TRBV5-8 and TRBJ2-7; D is unresolved. The CDR3 contains 13 residues. Germline assignment: CDR1 SGHTS and CDR2 YDEGEE. The germline V and J ends were trimmed by 4 bases and 3 bases, with 11 bases remaining between them. The DNA of the CDR3 is TGTGCCAGCAGCGGCCGGACCCTCTACGAGCAGTACTTC. Translation: CASSGRTLYEQYF.

For the CDR3, the DNA is TGCGCCAGCAGTGAGGAGGGAGCGGCCTCCTACAATGAGCAGTTCTTC. The encoded protein is CASSEEGAASYNEQFF. The chain joins TRBV10-1 to TRBJ2-1; D perhaps matches TRBD2 (5 bases). The length of the CDR3 is 16 residues. V was shortened by 2 bases and J by 0 bases, with 11 bases between the two germline ends. Per germline, CDR1 WNHNN and CDR2 SYGVQD (reference sequence).

The chain links TRBV18 to TRBJ2-7, with 9 positions matching TRBD1. This CDR3 region has 15 residues. Germline V lookup: CDR1 KGHSH, CDR2 LQKENI. Losses at the gene ends were 3 bases for V and 4 bases for J; bases not matched to a gene: 7. CDR3 coding DNA: TGTGCCAGCTCACCCGGGACAGGGATAATTTACGAGCAGTACTTC. Its translation is CASSPGTGIIYEQYF.

The V call is TRBV4-2, the J call TRBJ2-3; 7 nucleotides match TRBD1. Germline V gene lookup returns CDR1 LGHNA and CDR2 YNFKEQ. The CDR3 spans 16 residues. The trim removed 1 base at V and 9 bases at J, leaving 13 bases unmatched. CDR3 in amino acids: CASSQGRDSGFGTQYF. The CDR3 DNA reads as TGTGCCAGCAGCCAAGGACGGGACAGTGGGTTCGGGACGCAGTATTTT.

This chain connects TRBV27 to TRBJ2-5; 8 nucleotides line up with TRBD2. CDR1 and CDR2 from the germline V gene are MNHEY and SMNVEV (reference sequence). The V and J ends lost 0 bases and 4 bases, in that order; junction bases with no gene match: 16. This CDR3 comprises 19 residues. This CDR3 reads CASSLSGFVSGSTPETQYF. The CDR3, as DNA: TGTGCCAGCAGTTTATCGGGTTTTGTGAGCGGGAGTACACCAGAGACCCAGTACTTC.

This chain joins TRBV28 and TRBJ2-6, with D unclear. The CDR3 loop spans 15 amino acids. The germline CDR1 and CDR2 sequences are MDHEN and SYDVKM. Trimming stripped 8 bases from V and 0 bases from J, with 11 bases between. CDR3 sequence reads: CASGPGGSGANVLTF. CDR3 DNA: TGTGCCAGCGGACCGGGCGGCTCTGGGGCCAACGTCCTGACTTTC. The full variable domain, rest sourced from reference TRBV28 and TRBJ2-6, is DVKVTQSSRYLVKRTGEKVFLECVQDMDHENMFWYRQDPGLGLRLIYFSYDVKMKEKGDIPEGYSVSREKKERFSLILESASTNQTSMYLCASGPGGSGANVLTFGAGSRLTVL.

This clone was recorded once. This chain connects TRBV28 to TRBJ2-2; 7 positions match TRBD2. The germline gives CDR1 MDHEN, CDR2 SYDVKM. The J segment lost 10 bases and the V segment lost 5 bases, leaving 7 bases of the junction unmatched. The CDR3 loop spans 13 amino acids. The CDR3 region has the DNA TGTGCCAGCAGTCGGGGGGTCCCGGAGGAGCTGTTTTTT. Its protein is CASSRGVPEELFF.

The chain combines TRBV10-3 with TRBJ1-1, with a weak D call TRBD1 (6 bases). V was clipped by 6 bases and J by 4 bases, with 6 bases between them. Per the germline V gene, CDR1 is ENHRY and CDR2 is SYGVKD. The CDR3 runs to 11 residues. The CDR3 DNA sequence: TGTGCCATCAGGGACAGCACTGAAGCTTTCTTT. Translated, it gives CAIRDSTEAFF.

This clone has a single count. The chain uses TRBV27 and TRBJ1-5; D possibly corresponds to TRBD1 (5 bases). The CDR3 sequence is 14 residues long. V lost 6 bases, J lost 6 bases, and 15 bases lay in between. Germline V gives CDR1 MNHEY, CDR2 SMNVEV (reference sequence). CDR3 coding DNA: TGTGCCAGCAGGCGGGGGGGGACGAGTCAGCCCCAGCATTTT. Translation gives CASRRGGTSQPQHF.

The genes are TRBV6-5 and TRBJ2-7, with 8 nucleotides matching TRBD1. Trimming removed 7 bases from V and 3 bases from J; junction bases left unmatched: 8. CDR1 is MNHEY and CDR2 is SVGAGI in the germline V gene. The CDR3 contains 14 residues. The CDR3 here is CASTRDRLSYEQYF. In DNA form, the CDR3 reads TGTGCCAGCACCCGGGACAGGCTTAGCTACGAGCAGTACTTC.